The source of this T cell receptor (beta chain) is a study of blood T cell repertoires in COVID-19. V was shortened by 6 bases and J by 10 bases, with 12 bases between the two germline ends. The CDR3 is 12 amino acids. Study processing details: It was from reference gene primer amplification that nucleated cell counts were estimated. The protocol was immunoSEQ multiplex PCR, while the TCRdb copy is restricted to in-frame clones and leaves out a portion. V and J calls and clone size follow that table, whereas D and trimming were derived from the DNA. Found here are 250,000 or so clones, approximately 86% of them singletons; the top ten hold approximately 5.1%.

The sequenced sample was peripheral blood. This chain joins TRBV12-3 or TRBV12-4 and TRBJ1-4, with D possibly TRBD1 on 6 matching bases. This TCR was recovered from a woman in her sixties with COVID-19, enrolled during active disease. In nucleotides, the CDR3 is TGTGCCAGCAGGAGGACAGAAGGAAAACTGTTTTTT. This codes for CASRRTEGKLFF.